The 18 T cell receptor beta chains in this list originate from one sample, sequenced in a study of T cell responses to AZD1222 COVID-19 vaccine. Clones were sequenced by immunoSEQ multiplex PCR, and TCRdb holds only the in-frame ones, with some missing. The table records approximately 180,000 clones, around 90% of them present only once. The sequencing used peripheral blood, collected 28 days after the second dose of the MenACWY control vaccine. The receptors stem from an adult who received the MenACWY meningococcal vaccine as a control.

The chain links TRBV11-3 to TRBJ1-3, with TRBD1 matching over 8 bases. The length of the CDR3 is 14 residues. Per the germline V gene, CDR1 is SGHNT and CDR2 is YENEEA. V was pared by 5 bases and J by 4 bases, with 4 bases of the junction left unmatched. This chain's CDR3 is CASSGRTGGNTIYF. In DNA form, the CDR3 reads TGTGCCAGCAGCGGTCGGACAGGGGGAAACACCATATATTTT. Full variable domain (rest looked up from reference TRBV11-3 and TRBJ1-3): EAGVVQSPRYKIIEKKQPVAFWCNPISGHNTLYWYLQNLGQGPELLIRYENEEAVDDSQLPKDRFSAERLKGVDSTLKIQPAELGDSAVYLCASSGRTGGNTIYFGEGSWLTVV.

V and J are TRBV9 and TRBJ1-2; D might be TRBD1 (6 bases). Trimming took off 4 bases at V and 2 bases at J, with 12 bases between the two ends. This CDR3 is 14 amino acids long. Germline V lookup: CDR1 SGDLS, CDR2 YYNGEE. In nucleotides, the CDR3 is TGTGCCAGCAGCTTACAGGGTCAGAACTATGGCTACACCTTC. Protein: CASSLQGQNYGYTF. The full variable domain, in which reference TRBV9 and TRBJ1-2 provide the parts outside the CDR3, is DSGVTQTPKHLITATGQRVTLRCSPRSGDLSVYWYQQSLDQGLQFLIQYYNGEERAKGNILERFSAQQFPDLHSELNLSSLELGDSALYFCASSLQGQNYGYTFGSGTRLTVV.

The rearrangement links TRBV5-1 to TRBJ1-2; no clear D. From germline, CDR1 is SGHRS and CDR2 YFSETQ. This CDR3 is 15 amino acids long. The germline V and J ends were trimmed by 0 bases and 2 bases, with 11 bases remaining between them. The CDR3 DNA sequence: TGCGCCAGCAGCTTGGAGGAAGGAGCCAACTATGGCTACACCTTC. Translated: CASSLEEGANYGYTF.

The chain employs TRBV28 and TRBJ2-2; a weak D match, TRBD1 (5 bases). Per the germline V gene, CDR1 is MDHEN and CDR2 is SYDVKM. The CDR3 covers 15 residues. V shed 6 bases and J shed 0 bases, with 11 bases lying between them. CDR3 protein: CASRSGATNTGELFF. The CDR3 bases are TGTGCCAGCAGGAGTGGGGCTACGAACACCGGGGAGCTGTTTTTT.

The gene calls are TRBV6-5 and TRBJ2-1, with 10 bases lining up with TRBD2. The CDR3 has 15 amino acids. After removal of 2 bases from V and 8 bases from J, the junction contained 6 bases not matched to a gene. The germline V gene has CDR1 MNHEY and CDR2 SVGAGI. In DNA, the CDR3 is TGTGCCAGCAGTTACGCTAGCGGGAGAATGGATGAGCAGTTCTTC. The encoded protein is CASSYASGRMDEQFF.

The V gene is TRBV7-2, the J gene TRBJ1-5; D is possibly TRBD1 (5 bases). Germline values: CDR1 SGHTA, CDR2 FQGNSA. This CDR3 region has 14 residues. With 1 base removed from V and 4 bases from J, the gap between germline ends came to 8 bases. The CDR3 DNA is TGTGCCAGCAGCTTAGGGGGGATAAATCAGCCCCAGCATTTT. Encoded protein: CASSLGGINQPQHF.

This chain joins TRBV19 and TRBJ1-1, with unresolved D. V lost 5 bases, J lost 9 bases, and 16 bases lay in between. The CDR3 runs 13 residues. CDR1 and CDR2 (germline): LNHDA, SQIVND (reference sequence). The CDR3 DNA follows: TGTGCCAGTAGTCCACAGACTAGTCAAAAAGCTTTCTTT. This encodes CASSPQTSQKAFF.

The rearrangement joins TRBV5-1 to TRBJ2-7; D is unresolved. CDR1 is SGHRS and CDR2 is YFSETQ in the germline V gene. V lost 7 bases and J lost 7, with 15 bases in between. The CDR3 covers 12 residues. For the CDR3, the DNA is TGCGCCAGCGCCTCAGATGACTGGGAGCAGTACTTC. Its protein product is CASASDDWEQYF.

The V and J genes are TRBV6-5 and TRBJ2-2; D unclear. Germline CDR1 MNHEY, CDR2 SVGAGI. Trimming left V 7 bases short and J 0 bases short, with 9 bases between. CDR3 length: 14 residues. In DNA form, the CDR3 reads TGTGCCAGCAACCGCGACACGAACACCGGGGAGCTGTTTTTT. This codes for CASNRDTNTGELFF.

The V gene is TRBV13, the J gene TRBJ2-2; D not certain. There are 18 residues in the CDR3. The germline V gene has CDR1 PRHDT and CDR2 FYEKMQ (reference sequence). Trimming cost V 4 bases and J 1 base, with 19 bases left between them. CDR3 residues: CASSSRVQFTENTGELFF. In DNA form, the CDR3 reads TGTGCCAGCAGCTCCCGGGTGCAGTTTACGGAGAACACCGGGGAGCTGTTTTTT. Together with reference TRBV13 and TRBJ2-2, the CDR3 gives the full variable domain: AAGVIQSPRHLIKEKRETATLKCYPIPRHDTVYWYQQGPGQDPQFLISFYEKMQSDKGSIPDRFSAQQFSDYHSELNMSSLELGDSALYFCASSSRVQFTENTGELFFGEGSRLTVL.

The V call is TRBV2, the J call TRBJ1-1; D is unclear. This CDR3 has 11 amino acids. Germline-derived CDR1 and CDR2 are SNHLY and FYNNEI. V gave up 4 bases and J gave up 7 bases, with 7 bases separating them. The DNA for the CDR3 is TGTGCCAGCAGTGGCCTTTTTGAAGCTTTCTTT. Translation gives CASSGLFEAFF.

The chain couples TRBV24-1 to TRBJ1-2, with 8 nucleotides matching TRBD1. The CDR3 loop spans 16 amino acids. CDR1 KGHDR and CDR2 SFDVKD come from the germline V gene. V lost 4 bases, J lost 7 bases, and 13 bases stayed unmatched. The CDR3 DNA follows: TGTGCCACCAGTGACCCGGGACAGGCAGGTCGGGGTGGCTACACCTTC. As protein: CATSDPGQAGRGGYTF.

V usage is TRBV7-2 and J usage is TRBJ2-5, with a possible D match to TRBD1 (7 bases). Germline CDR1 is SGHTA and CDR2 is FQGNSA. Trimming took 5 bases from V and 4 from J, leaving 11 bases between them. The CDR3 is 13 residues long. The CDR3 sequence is CASSGQGGETQYF. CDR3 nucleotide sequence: TGTGCCAGCAGCGGTCAGGGGGGAGAGACCCAGTACTTC. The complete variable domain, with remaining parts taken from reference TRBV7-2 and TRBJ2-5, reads GAGVSQSPSNKVTEKGKDVELRCDPISGHTALYWYRQSLGQGLEFLIYFQGNSAPDKSGLPSDRFSAERTGGSVSTLTIQRTQQEDSAVYLCASSGQGGETQYFGPGTRLLVL.

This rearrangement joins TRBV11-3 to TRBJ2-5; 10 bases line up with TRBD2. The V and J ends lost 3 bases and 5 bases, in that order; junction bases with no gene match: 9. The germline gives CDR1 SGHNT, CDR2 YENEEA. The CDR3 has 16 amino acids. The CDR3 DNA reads TGTGCCAGCAGCTTGGATCCTAGCGGGAGAGGGGAGACCCAGTACTTC. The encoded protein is CASSLDPSGRGETQYF.

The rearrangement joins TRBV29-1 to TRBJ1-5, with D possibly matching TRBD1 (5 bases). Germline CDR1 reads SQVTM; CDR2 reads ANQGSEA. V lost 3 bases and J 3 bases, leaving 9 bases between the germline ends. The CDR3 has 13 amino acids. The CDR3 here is CSVDSGPNQPQHF. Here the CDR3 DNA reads TGCAGCGTTGATTCAGGGCCCAATCAGCCCCAGCATTTT.

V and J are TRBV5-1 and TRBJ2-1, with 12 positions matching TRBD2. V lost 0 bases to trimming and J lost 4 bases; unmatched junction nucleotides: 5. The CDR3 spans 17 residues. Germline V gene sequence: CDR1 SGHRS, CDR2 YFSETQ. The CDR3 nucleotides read TGCGCCAGCAGCTTGGGGACTAGCGGGATGGGATACAATGAGCAGTTCTTC. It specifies CASSLGTSGMGYNEQFF.

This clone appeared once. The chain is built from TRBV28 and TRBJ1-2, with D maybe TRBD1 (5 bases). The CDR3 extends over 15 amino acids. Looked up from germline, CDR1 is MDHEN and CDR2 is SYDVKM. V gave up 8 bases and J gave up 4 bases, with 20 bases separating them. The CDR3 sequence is CASHLGQGKFYGYTF. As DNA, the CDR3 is TGTGCCAGCCACCTGGGGCAGGGAAAGTTCTATGGCTACACCTTC.

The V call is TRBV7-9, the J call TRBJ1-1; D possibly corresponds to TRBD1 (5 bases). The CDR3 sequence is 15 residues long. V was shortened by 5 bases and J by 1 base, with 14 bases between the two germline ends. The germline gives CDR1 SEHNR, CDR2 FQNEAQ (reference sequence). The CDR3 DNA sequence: TGTGCCAGCAGCAAGGGGCGGACAACGAACACTGAAGCTTTCTTT. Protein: CASSKGRTTNTEAFF.